A single sample is the source of the 10 T cell receptor beta chains below, sequenced in a study of blood T cell repertoires in COVID-19. Clones were read by immunoSEQ multiplex PCR, and TCRdb kept only the in-frame ones, dropping some. The data hold fewer than 250,000 clones, with approximately 83% observed a single time. Sequenced input: PBMCs or T cells enriched from blood (not recorded which). These receptors originate from a middle-aged woman with acute COVID-19.

J is TRBJ2-2 and V is TRBV4-1, with 8 nucleotides matching TRBD2. CDR1 and CDR2 from the germline V gene are MGHRA and YSYEKL. The CDR3 runs to 15 residues. The V and J ends lost 3 bases and 3 bases, in that order; junction bases with no gene match: 3. The CDR3 DNA sequence: TGCGCCAGCAGCCAGGTACTAGCGGACACCGGGGAGCTGTTTTTT. Translating gives CASSQVLADTGELFF.

The chain employs TRBV12-3 or TRBV12-4 and TRBJ1-5, with D unclear. The CDR3 is 13 amino acids. Between the trimmed V and J ends, which lost 7 bases and 7 bases, there was a span of 14 bases. The CDR3 sequence: CASTSEVFQPQHF. The CDR3 bases are TGTGCCAGCACCTCCGAGGTTTTCCAGCCCCAGCATTTT.

The V call is TRBV5-5, the J call TRBJ2-7; possibly TRBD1 for D (6 bases). The V and J ends lost 4 bases and 6 bases respectively, with 8 bases between them. This CDR3 spans 11 amino acids. Looked up from germline, CDR1 is SGHKS and CDR2 is YYEKEE (reference sequence). The CDR3 sequence is CASSRTVEQYF. The CDR3 bases are TGTGCCAGCAGCAGGACAGTCGAGCAGTACTTC. Together with reference TRBV5-5 and TRBJ2-7, the CDR3 gives the full variable domain: DAGVTQSPTHLIKTRGQQVTLRCSPISGHKSVSWYQQVLGQGPQFIFQYYEKEERGRGNFPDRFSARQFPNYSSELNVNALLLGDSALYLCASSRTVEQYFGPGTRLTVT.

The chain carries TRBV18 and TRBJ1-3, with 9 nucleotides matching TRBD1. CDR1 and CDR2 from the germline V gene are KGHSH and LQKENI. There are 14 residues in the CDR3. Trimming at V came to 5 bases and at J to 6 bases, leaving 5 bases not matched to a gene. CDR3 region: CASSARQGENTIYF. The CDR3, as DNA: TGTGCCAGCTCAGCCCGACAGGGGGAAAACACCATATATTTT.

The V gene is TRBV28, the J gene TRBJ2-7, with D possibly matching TRBD1 (6 bases). The CDR3 is 18 amino acids. Germline assignment: CDR1 MDHEN and CDR2 SYDVKM. V was shortened by 6 bases and J by 0 bases, with 24 bases between the two germline ends. Here the CDR3 reads CASSPTGVDSYFSYEQYF. In DNA form, the CDR3 reads TGTGCCAGCAGCCCAACCGGGGTGGACAGTTACTTCTCCTACGAGCAGTACTTC. Together with reference TRBV28 and TRBJ2-7, the CDR3 gives the full variable domain: DVKVTQSSRYLVKRTGEKVFLECVQDMDHENMFWYRQDPGLGLRLIYFSYDVKMKEKGDIPEGYSVSREKKERFSLILESASTNQTSMYLCASSPTGVDSYFSYEQYFGPGTRLTVT.

The rearrangement uses TRBV4-1 and TRBJ1-6, with D tentatively TRBD1 (5 bases). Trimming shortened V by 1 base and J by 6 bases, and 13 bases separated the two germline ends. The germline V gene has CDR1 MGHRA and CDR2 YSYEKL. The CDR3 consists of 16 residues. The DNA for the CDR3 is TGCGCCAGCAGCCAAGCCCCGGCAGGGTCTAATTCACCCCTCCACTTT. Translating gives CASSQAPAGSNSPLHF.

The chain joins TRBV7-8 to TRBJ1-1, with D perhaps TRBD1 (6 bases). This CDR3 is 15 amino acids long. Per the germline V gene, CDR1 is SGHVS and CDR2 is FQNEAQ. V lost 5 bases to trimming and J lost 4 bases, with 17 bases between them. CDR3 in DNA: TGTGCCAGCAGCCCCCCTAATGGGGGCGGCACTGAAGCTTTCTTT. Encoded protein: CASSPPNGGGTEAFF.

The J gene is TRBJ1-2, the V gene TRBV9; D might be TRBD1 (6 bases). The ends were cut back, 3 bases at V and 1 base at J, with 13 bases in the middle. There are 15 residues in the CDR3. Germline CDR1 SGDLS, CDR2 YYNGEE. The CDR3 protein is CASSETGAVNYGYTF. The CDR3 nucleotides are TGTGCCAGCAGCGAGACAGGTGCCGTTAACTATGGCTACACCTTC.

The chain carries TRBV7-9 and TRBJ2-5, with TRBD1 matching 8 bases. This CDR3 contains 17 residues. CDR1 SEHNR and CDR2 FQNEAQ come from the germline V gene (reference sequence). J gave up 5 bases and V 5 bases, and 16 bases lay outside the gene matches. CDR3 sequence reads: CASSLTGTGPWGETQYF. The DNA of the CDR3 is TGTGCCAGCAGCCTCACCGGGACAGGACCCTGGGGGGAGACCCAGTACTTC. Based on the CDR3 plus reference TRBV7-9 and TRBJ2-5, the full variable domain is DTGVSQNPRHKITKRGQNVTFRCDPISEHNRLYWYRQTLGQGPEFLTYFQNEAQLEKSRLLSDRFSAERPKGSFSTLEIQRTEQGDSAMYLCASSLTGTGPWGETQYFGPGTRLLVL.

The chain recombines TRBV14 with TRBJ2-1; D gene uncertain. Germline CDR1 reads SGHDN; CDR2 reads FVKESK. Trimming took 0 bases from V and 6 from J, leaving 9 bases between them. This CDR3 contains 14 residues. Written as DNA, the CDR3 is TGTGCCAGCAGCCAAGATCTACTCCGCAATGAGCAGTTCTTC. Its protein product is CASSQDLLRNEQFF.